The sequence of this TCR beta chain was determined in a study of blood T cell repertoires in COVID-19 (dated by TCRdb to about 2020). The study in broad terms: The collaborator samples originated in the United States, Italy and Spain and spanned the acute and convalescent phases of COVID-19. Samples came from the ongoing ImmuneRACE study (first 160 participants) plus 1,254 subjects from 6 global collaborators. The material from the prospective study consisted of cDNA or gDNA derived from T cells, B-cell-depleted T cells, or PBMCs. The sample metadata nearly always contained a de-identified subject ID, COVID-19 status, age in years and sex. The repertoires were released in a freely available public database intended as a resource for research on the immune response to SARS-CoV-2. Where available, HLA class I and class II types were taken from metadata supplied by the sample provider and were not determined by assay-based typing. The dataset comprised deeply sampled blood TCRbeta repertoires from subjects exposed to, actively infected with, or recovered from COVID-19. Study-wide conclusions, independent of this receptor: The amount of clinical and demographic metadata varied by source and participant and was provided uncurated.

TCRbeta CDR3 regions were amplified from genomic DNA by means of the immunoSEQ Assay, a bias-controlled multiplex PCR. The authors processed their data as follows. The number of nucleated cells in each sample was estimated from the amplification of reference gene primers within the assay. To quantify the absolute abundance of each unique TCRbeta CDR3 rearrangement, sequence reads were collapsed and filtered. For each sample, productive Simpson clonality was calculated as the square root of Simpson's diversity index over productive rearrangements. Sourced from immuneACCESS, this table was stored by TCRdb with only in-frame sequences that have V and J called. A share of the clones is absent; for the studies checked, an unresolved V gene accounts for under half, and the remainder has no known explanation. That table gives V, J and clone size, and the DNA gave D and trimming. The sample table holds about 140,000 clones, of which roughly nine tenths were seen once. Around 1.6% of the sample comes from the top ten.

Details on this clone: This clone's antigen is unknown. Base-call qualities are not available, and no considerably larger clone is one nucleotide away.

The cysteine opens and the phenylalanine closes a CDR3 of 13 amino acids. Only the CDR3 part of the read is kept: 39 bases, read in frame from the first base. The V end loses 4 bases and the J end loses 4 bases, and a stretch of 10 bases separates them. The germline V gene supplies CDR1 SGHNT and CDR2 YENEEA. Collaborating institutions collected whole blood in K2EDTA tubes following their own protocols. For TCRbeta analysis, collaborator samples were shipped as frozen whole blood, as isolated PBMCs, or as DNA extracted from either sample type. The chain is encoded by TRBV11-3 joined to TRBJ1-1, with TRBD1 perhaps the D gene, on 5 matching bases. Sequencing input: peripheral blood. This sequence originates from a human donor in a cohort sampled during active COVID-19. The CDR3 protein sequence reads: CASSSVGGTEAFF. The DNA sequence reads TGTGCCAGCAGCTCAGTCGGGGGCACTGAAGCTTTCTTT.